This T cell receptor (beta chain) was sequenced in a study of T cell repertoires in cytomegalovirus infection. The sample holds one count of this clonotype. The junction departs from germline at one end; a sequencing error may be responsible. TCRdb passed the reads through MiXCR, listing each CDR3 protein once. Of around 740,000 distinct CDR3 sequences detected, roughly a third appear once; the ten largest clones hold roughly 2.9%. Sequenced sample: PBMCs. This sequence was found in a human donor in good health (CMV status not recorded). Some clones in this sample may be carry-over from other donors' samples.

The chain's CDR3 is CAISQVVSGARNTIYF. The CDR3 region has the DNA TGTGCCATCAGTCAGGTGGTGTCAGGGGCCCGAAACACCATATATTTT. The J gene is TRBJ1-3, the V gene TRBV28, with D possibly TRBD1 on 6 matching bases. CDR3 length: 16 amino acids. The V gene's germline CDR1 is MDHEN and CDR2 SYDVKM. Looking up the rest from reference TRBV28 and TRBJ1-3 gives the full variable domain: DVKVTQSSRYLVKRTGEKVFLECVQDMDHENMFWYRQDPGLGLRLIYFSYDVKMKEKGDIPEGYSVSREKKERFSLILESASTNQTSMYLCAISQVVSGARNTIYFGEGSWLTVV.